Below are 24 T cell receptor beta chains sequenced from a single sample in a study of breast tumors, draining lymph nodes, adjacent tissues. From the multiplex PCR reads, TCRdb called clonotypes with MiXCR, one entry per CDR3 protein. The profile covers more than 50,000 distinct CDR3 sequences, with about 40% appearing a single time and roughly a tenth taken by the ten largest. Sequencing was carried out using breast tumor tissue. These receptors were collected from a female donor with breast cancer. Some clones in this sample may be carry-over from other donors' samples.

This clonotype was seen many times. The chain is built from TRBV29-1 and TRBJ2-7; 7 bases match TRBD1. CDR3 size: 11 residues. V lost 7 bases to trimming and J lost 4 bases; unmatched junction nucleotides: 4. CDR1 SQVTM and CDR2 ANQGSEA come from the germline V gene. CDR3 nucleotide sequence: TGCAGCGGAAGGACAGGATACGAGCAGTACTTC. Translating it yields CSGRTGYEQYF.

The CDR3 sequence: CASSPSGRAYEHF. The DNA of the CDR3 is TGTGCCAGCAGTCCGAGCGGGAGGGCCTACGAGCATTTT. The chain couples TRBV6-9 to TRBJ1-5; D not certain. Germline-derived CDR1 and CDR2 are MNHGY and SVAAGI. The CDR3 loop spans 13 amino acids. The V end lost 5 bases, the J end lost 14 bases, and 19 bases lay between the germline ends.

This clonotype occurred a few times. V is TRBV5-4 and J is TRBJ1-1; 7 nucleotides agree with TRBD1. The V gene end was trimmed by 4 bases and the J gene end by 0 bases; junction bases not matched to a gene: 6. The CDR3 loop spans 15 amino acids. Germline V CDR1 and CDR2: SGHNT, YYREEE (reference sequence). CDR3 nucleotide sequence: TGTGCCAGCAGCGCAAGGGACAGCTTGAACACTGAAGCTTTCTTT. Protein sequence: CASSARDSLNTEAFF.

The CDR3 loop is CASSWRGRAEKLFF. The CDR3 DNA reads TGCGCCAGCAGCTGGCGGGGGAGGGCTGAAAAACTGTTTTTT. J is TRBJ1-4 and V is TRBV5-1; possible D gene TRBD1, 5 bases. With 3 bases removed from V and 7 bases from J, the gap between germline ends came to 13 bases. CDR1 SGHRS and CDR2 YFSETQ come from the germline V gene. The CDR3 runs to 14 residues. Full variable domain (remainder filled in from reference TRBV5-1 and TRBJ1-4): KAGVTQTPRYLIKTRGQQVTLSCSPISGHRSVSWYQQTPGQGLQFLFEYFSETQRNKGNFPGRFSGRQFSNSRSEMNVSTLELGDSALYLCASSWRGRAEKLFFGSGTQLSVL.

This clonotype was seen once. This chain links TRBV29-1 with TRBJ2-1; 8 nucleotides agree with TRBD2. The CDR3 covers 13 residues. In germline, CDR1 is SQVTM, CDR2 ANQGSEA. Trimming cost V 4 bases and J 12 bases; bases outside gene matches: 11. The CDR3 spells CSVATNGGATQFF. The CDR3 DNA is TGCAGCGTTGCGACTAACGGGGGGGCCACGCAGTTCTTC.

The chain is built from TRBV7-2 and TRBJ1-6; D call uncertain. V was pared by 0 bases and J by 4 bases, with 7 bases between. The CDR3 extends over 15 amino acids. CDR1 and CDR2 from the germline V gene are SGHTA and FQGNSA. CDR3 sequence (DNA): TGTGCCAGCAGCTTAGCGAGGCAGTATAATTCACCCCTCCACTTT. It specifies CASSLARQYNSPLHF.

This clonotype was seen ten or more times. The rearrangement joins TRBV18 to TRBJ1-4; no clear D gene. Trimming removed 3 bases at V and 4 bases at J, with 15 bases between. The germline V gene has CDR1 KGHSH and CDR2 LQKENI. CDR3 length: 16 residues. The CDR3 bases are TGTGCCAGCTCACCCACGGCGACAACCAATAATGAAAAACTGTTTTTT. Protein sequence: CASSPTATTNNEKLFF.

The chain is built from TRBV5-1 and TRBJ2-7; TRBD2 might be the D (6 bases). The germline CDR1 and CDR2 sequences are SGHRS and YFSETQ. This CDR3 has 12 amino acids. The V end was cut by 0 bases, the J end by 6 bases, with 7 bases between. In nucleotides, the CDR3 is TGCGCCAGCAGCTTGGGTAGCGGCGAGCAGTACTTC. This codes for CASSLGSGEQYF.

This clonotype was detected ten times or more. This chain links TRBV2 with TRBJ2-5, with D possibly matching TRBD1 (5 bases). Germline V gene lookup returns CDR1 SNHLY and CDR2 FYNNEI. The CDR3 is 15 residues long. V lost 10 bases and J 4 bases, leaving 22 bases between the germline ends. The DNA of the CDR3 is TGTGCCACCCAGGATGGGGCAGCCCCAAGAGAGACCCAGTACTTC. This gives the protein CATQDGAAPRETQYF.

This clonotype was counted a single time. V gene TRBV5-6 combines with J gene TRBJ2-5; TRBD1 might be the D (5 bases). V was shortened by 3 bases and J by 7 bases, with 16 bases between the two germline ends. Germline V gene lookup returns CDR1 SGHDT and CDR2 YYEEEE. CDR3 length equals 14 residues. CDR3 sequence (DNA): TGTGCCAGCAGCTCCCGGGCAGGGCCCAGGACCCAGTACTTC. This encodes CASSSRAGPRTQYF.

The rearrangement joins TRBV7-9 to TRBJ2-3, with 10 bases lining up with TRBD2. The CDR3 has 15 residues. With 5 bases clipped from V and 2 bases from J, the junction kept 4 bases outside the gene matches. CDR1 is SEHNR, CDR2 FQNEAQ, per germline (reference sequence). The CDR3 bases are TGTGCCAGCAGCGAGGGACTAGCGCCCACAGATACGCAGTATTTT. It encodes CASSEGLAPTDTQYF.

This clonotype was counted ten times or more. The V call is TRBV2, the J call TRBJ2-2; D is possibly TRBD2 (5 bases). CDR1 is SNHLY, CDR2 FYNNEI, per germline. The CDR3 runs to 13 residues. V lost 7 bases and J lost 5, with 11 bases in between. For the CDR3, the DNA is TGTGCCAGCATCCGGGAATTAACCGGGGAGCTGTTTTTT. Protein product: CASIRELTGELFF.

V gene TRBV20-1 combines with J gene TRBJ2-5, with TRBD2 identical over 10 bases. CDR1 is DFQATT and CDR2 is SNEGSKA in the germline V gene (reference sequence). Trimming at V came to 3 bases and at J to 4 bases, leaving 5 bases not matched to a gene. The CDR3 totals 14 residues. In DNA, the CDR3 is TGCAGTGCTAGGAGGGGACTAGCGTCAGAGACCCAGTACTTC. Protein sequence: CSARRGLASETQYF.

In its sample, this clonotype was seen many times. This rearrangement joins TRBV30 to TRBJ2-1, with D perhaps assigned TRBD1 or TRBD2 (5 bases each). CDR3 length equals 14 residues. Trimming stripped 3 bases from V and 9 bases from J, with 18 bases between. Germline V CDR1 and CDR2: GTSNPN, SVGIG (reference sequence). The CDR3 DNA is TGTGCCTGGAGGTGGACCGGGACCCGAGGTGAGCAGTTCTTC. It codes for CAWRWTGTRGEQFF.

At least ten counts were recorded for this clonotype. The chain recombines TRBV5-5 with TRBJ1-3, with a weak D call TRBD1 (5 bases). The V gene's germline CDR1 is SGHKS and CDR2 YYEKEE (reference sequence). CDR3 size: 14 residues. V lost 3 bases to trimming and J lost 0 bases, with 7 bases between them. DNA of the CDR3: TGTGCCAGCAGCTGGACAAACTCTGGAAACACCATATATTTT. Translation gives CASSWTNSGNTIYF.

The rearrangement joins TRBV29-1 to TRBJ2-5; D is possibly TRBD1 or TRBD2 (6 bases each). Germline CDR1 and CDR2: SQVTM and ANQGSEA. The germline V and J ends were trimmed by 3 bases and 7 bases, with 15 bases remaining between them. The CDR3 loop spans 13 amino acids. This CDR3 is CSVDGGGDVTQYF. The CDR3 region has the DNA TGCAGCGTTGATGGAGGGGGTGACGTGACCCAGTACTTC.

This clonotype was seen a handful of times. A much larger clone lies one base from this, so it may be a read error. This chain links TRBV5-5 with TRBJ1-2; D remains ambiguous. The CDR3 has 13 amino acids. CDR1 and CDR2 (germline): SGHKS, YYEKEE (reference sequence). Trimming stripped 0 bases from V and 4 bases from J, with 7 bases between. CDR3 nucleotides: TGTGCCAGCAGCTTGGATCTAACCTATGGCTACACCTTC. Protein product: CASSLDLTYGYTF.

V is TRBV30 and J is TRBJ2-1; 12 bases agree with TRBD2. V lost 2 bases to trimming and J lost 9 bases; unmatched junction nucleotides: 5. This CDR3 spans 14 amino acids. Germline V gene data show CDR1 as GTSNPN and CDR2 as SVGIG (reference sequence). DNA of the CDR3: TGTGCCTGGAGTCGGACTAGCGGGAACCCTGAGCAGTTCTTC. Translating gives CAWSRTSGNPEQFF.

This clonotype was seen repeatedly, ten times or more. CDR3 nucleotides: TGTGCCAGCACCGTCGCCGGGACTAGCAATGAGCAGTTCTTC. Translation: CASTVAGTSNEQFF. The chain combines TRBV6-2 or TRBV6-3 with TRBJ2-1; 8 bases are a match to TRBD2. Germline values: CDR1 MNHEY, CDR2 SVGEGT. The V gene end was trimmed by 7 bases and the J gene end by 6 bases; junction bases not matched to a gene: 8. There are 14 residues in the CDR3.

This clonotype appeared a few times. A single base separates this from a much larger clone, so it may be a read error. The genes are TRBV11-2 and TRBJ2-7; unclear D gene. The CDR3 covers 12 residues. Germline CDR1 reads SGHAT; CDR2 reads FQNNGV. CDR3 in amino acids: CASSLDTYAQYF. CDR3 DNA sequence: TGTGCCAGCAGCTTAGACACCTACGCGCAGTACTTC.

This clonotype came up many times. The V and J genes are TRBV12-3 or TRBV12-4 and TRBJ2-6; a possible D gene is TRBD2 (6 bases). Trimming pared 10 bases from V and 0 bases from J, leaving 19 bases between. CDR3 length: 17 residues. The chain's CDR3 is CAITGTSNHSGANVLTF. CDR3 in DNA: TGTGCCATAACCGGGACTTCGAACCACTCTGGGGCCAACGTCCTGACTTTC.

Concerning this clonotype: One end of the junction fails to match germline, which may point to a read error. This rearrangement joins TRBV6-5 to TRBJ1-6; the match to TRBD1 covers 8 bases. This CDR3 is 15 amino acids long. Germline V CDR1 and CDR2: MNHEY, SVGAGI. CDR3 nucleotides: TGTGCCGGCAGGATTGGACAGGGCTTTAATTCACCCCTCCACTTT. Translating it yields CAGRIGQGFNSPLHF.

Turning to this clonotype: A read error may account for a junction end that differs from germline. The V and J genes are TRBV19 and TRBJ2-1; TRBD2 matches 10 bases. Germline V gives CDR1 LNHDA, CDR2 SQIVND (reference sequence). The CDR3 is 17 amino acids. The CDR3 region is CASSGRYSGRAEDDQFF. CDR3 coding DNA: TGTGCCAGTAGTGGGCGGTACAGCGGGAGGGCCGAGGATGACCAGTTCTTC. Using reference TRBV19 and TRBJ2-1 for the parts outside the CDR3, the full variable domain is DGGITQSPKYLFRKEGQNVTLSCEQNLNHDAMYWYRQDPGQGLRLIYYSQIVNDFQKGDIAEGYSVSREKKESFPLTVTSAQKNPTAFYLCASSGRYSGRAEDDQFFGPGTRLTVL.

This clonotype was seen many times. J is TRBJ1-6 and V is TRBV28; D is ambiguous. Trimming took off 3 bases at V and 8 bases at J, with 5 bases between the two ends. Germline V gene sequence: CDR1 MDHEN, CDR2 SYDVKM. This CDR3 has 12 residues. The CDR3 sequence: CASSFRDSPLHF. CDR3 in DNA: TGTGCCAGCAGTTTCCGGGATTCACCCCTCCACTTT.